Here is one T cell receptor (beta chain) with its context. Its antigen is currently unknown. Method: immunoSEQ multiplex PCR; TCRdb's copy keeps in-frame clones and lacks some. The sample holds roughly 62,000 clones; around 91% are singletons and the top ten take approximately 2%. The time point is: week 11, during vaccination. Every single dose of the vaccine, 300 ug of mutant IDH1 20-mer peptide, came with topical imiquimod. This sample is part of a study of a mutant IDH1 vaccine in newly diagnosed glioma. Turning to the study itself: The patients received vaccinations eight times, in weeks 1, 3, 5, 7, 11, 15, 19 and 23. Patients got their first vaccination 4-6 weeks after radiotherapy alone, or with temozolomide cycles.

Study-level findings and limits: Altogether, about 95% of patients exhibited vaccine-induced immune responses.

V lost 1 base and J lost 0, with 13 bases in between. The germline CDR1 and CDR2 sequences are MGHRA and YSYEKL. This CDR3 contains 16 residues. The chain combines TRBV4-1 with TRBJ2-7; tentatively, D is TRBD2 (5 bases). The TCR was taken from a man aged 40-55 years with glioma. Sequenced here: PBMCs, sampled from a glioma patient whose treatment included an IDH1 peptide vaccine. CDR3 region: CASSQGLTGSSYEQYF. The DNA of the CDR3 is TGCGCCAGCAGCCAAGGGCTTACGGGGAGCTCCTACGAGCAGTACTTC.